The sequence of this T cell receptor beta chain was determined in a study of blood T cells in healthy people across ages. Together with a sample-barcoded 5' primer, a J-beta primer mix was included in a second PCR lasting about 6 to 12 cycles. A single record per CDR3 protein comes from TCRdb applying MiXCR to the 5' RACE reads. The sample lists hundreds of thousands of distinct CDR3 sequences; about 30% were seen once. V lost 2 bases, J lost 7 bases, and 16 bases lay in between. The CDR3 totals 16 residues. The germline CDR1 and CDR2 sequences are SGDLS and YYNGEE. The table lists this clonotype with many counts.

The sample comprised blood. This TCR was recovered from a woman of 80 years or more in good health. The J gene is TRBJ1-6, the V gene TRBV9; a possible D gene is TRBD1 (5 bases). The CDR3 nucleotides read TGTGCCAGCAGCGTTTTTGATCGGACAACCAATTCACCCCTCCACTTT. Its translation is CASSVFDRTTNSPLHF.